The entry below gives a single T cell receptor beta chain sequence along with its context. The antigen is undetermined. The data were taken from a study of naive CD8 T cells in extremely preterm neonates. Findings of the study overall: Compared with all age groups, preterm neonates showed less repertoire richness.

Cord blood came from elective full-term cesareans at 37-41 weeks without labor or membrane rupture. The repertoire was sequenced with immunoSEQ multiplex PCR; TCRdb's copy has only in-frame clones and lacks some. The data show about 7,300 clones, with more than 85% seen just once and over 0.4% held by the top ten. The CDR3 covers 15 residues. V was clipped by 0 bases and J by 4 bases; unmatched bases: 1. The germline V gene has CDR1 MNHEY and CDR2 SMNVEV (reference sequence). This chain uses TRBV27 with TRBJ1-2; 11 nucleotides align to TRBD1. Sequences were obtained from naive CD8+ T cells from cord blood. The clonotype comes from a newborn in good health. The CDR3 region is CASSLSGTGGYGYTF. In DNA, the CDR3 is TGTGCCAGCAGTTTATCCGGGACAGGGGGCTATGGCTACACCTTC.